A single sample gave rise to the 24 T cell receptor beta chains below, sequenced in a study of OX40 agonist ivuxolimab in advanced cancers. Here immunoSEQ multiplex PCR was the method, and the copy in TCRdb shows in-frame clones only, minus some. The sample lists roughly 65,000 clones; 90% were seen once. The sequencing used CD4+ or CD8+ T cells sorted from blood, collected in a trial of the OX40 agonist ivuxolimab. The source of these receptors is an adult with an advanced solid tumor such as melanoma, head and neck, liver or kidney cancer.

This rearrangement joins TRBV5-6 to TRBJ2-7; D not resolved. V shed 6 bases and J shed 0 bases, with 10 bases lying between them. Germline V gene sequence: CDR1 SGHDT, CDR2 YYEEEE. This CDR3 has 13 amino acids. The CDR3 sequence is CASNFQVSYEQYF. CDR3 DNA sequence: TGTGCCAGCAACTTCCAGGTCTCCTACGAGCAGTACTTC.

The CDR3 here is CASSSRRGPEAFF. CDR3 nucleotides: TGTGCCAGTAGTTCGCGACGCGGCCCTGAAGCTTTCTTT. V usage is TRBV19 and J usage is TRBJ1-1; D not resolved. The V gene lost 5 bases and the J gene lost 6 bases, with 13 bases spanning the gap. Germline loops: CDR1 LNHDA, CDR2 SQIVND (reference sequence). The CDR3 has 13 residues.

This clone was found a few times. The chain recombines TRBV7-3 with TRBJ2-7; D uncertain. V lost 5 bases and J 8 bases, leaving 19 bases between the germline ends. The CDR3 covers 14 residues. Per the germline V gene, CDR1 is SGHTA and CDR2 is FQGTGA. The DNA for the CDR3 is TGTGCCAGCAGCCAAGACCACTCGGGTAGCAAGCAGTACTTC. Its protein is CASSQDHSGSKQYF.

In this sample, this clone turned up once. V and J are TRBV2 and TRBJ1-1, with D perhaps TRBD1 (6 bases). CDR3 length equals 14 residues. CDR1 and CDR2 (germline): SNHLY, FYNNEI. Trimming took 7 bases from V and 5 from J, leaving 17 bases between them. CDR3 amino acids: CASTYTGIKTEAFF. Written as DNA, the CDR3 is TGTGCCAGCACCTATACAGGGATTAAGACTGAAGCTTTCTTT.

This chain joins TRBV6-6 and TRBJ2-5, with TRBD1 identical over 7 bases. Germline loops: CDR1 MNHNY, CDR2 SVGAGI (reference sequence). The CDR3 length is 13 residues. V lost 6 bases and J lost 5; bases outside the gene matches: 6. As DNA, the CDR3 is TGTGCCAGCAGGGAACAGGGGTCGGAGACCCAGTACTTC. Residues: CASREQGSETQYF.

The rearrangement links TRBV2 to TRBJ2-2; tentatively, D is TRBD2 (5 bases). The V end was cut by 7 bases, the J end by 2 bases, with 11 bases between. CDR3 length: 14 amino acids. The germline CDR1 and CDR2 sequences are SNHLY and FYNNEI. The CDR3 nucleotides are TGTGCCAGCAAGAGGGTAATAAACACCGGGGAGCTGTTTTTT. Translated: CASKRVINTGELFF.

The chain employs TRBV11-3 and TRBJ2-5; D gene unclear. Trimming removed 5 bases from V and 2 bases from J, with 18 bases in between. The germline V gene encodes CDR1 SGHNT and CDR2 YENEEA. This CDR3 has 16 amino acids. CDR3 protein: CASSTGQSGPQETQYF. CDR3 in DNA: TGTGCCAGCAGCACGGGTCAGTCGGGTCCACAAGAGACCCAGTACTTC.

This clone was seen only once. The genes are TRBV5-1 and TRBJ1-2; weak D call: TRBD1 (6 bases). The V gene's germline CDR1 is SGHRS and CDR2 YFSETQ. V lost 3 bases and J 4 bases, leaving 13 bases between the germline ends. This CDR3 spans 14 amino acids. DNA for the CDR3: TGCGCCAGCAGCTGGAACAGGGTCGCCTATGGCTACACCTTC. It encodes CASSWNRVAYGYTF.

The rearrangement uses TRBV19 and TRBJ1-5; possibly TRBD1 for D (6 bases). V lost 7 bases and J 2 bases, leaving 27 bases between the germline ends. This CDR3 region has 19 residues. The germline gives CDR1 LNHDA, CDR2 SQIVND (reference sequence). The DNA for the CDR3 is TGTGCCAGTACCATGGGGAAACAGGGAGGGGTATCGGGCAATCAGCCCCAGCATTTT. This translates into CASTMGKQGGVSGNQPQHF.

V and J are TRBV11-2 and TRBJ2-2; TRBD2 aligns across 7 bases. V shed 5 bases and J 11 bases; nucleotides not matched to a gene: 8. This CDR3 has 13 residues. Germline-derived CDR1 and CDR2 are SGHAT and FQNNGV. CDR3 bases: TGTGCCAGCAGCAACAGCGGGACGTTTGAGCTGTTTTTT. This gives the protein CASSNSGTFELFF.

V gene TRBV11-2 combines with J gene TRBJ2-3; D ambiguous. Germline V gene data show CDR1 as SGHAT and CDR2 as FQNNGV. The CDR3 consists of 12 residues. V was trimmed by 4 bases and J by 5 bases, leaving 7 bases between them. CDR3 residues: CASSSTGDTQYF. CDR3 DNA: TGTGCCAGCAGCTCAACGGGAGATACGCAGTATTTT.

This clone was counted only a few times. V is TRBV20-1 and J is TRBJ1-1; 9 nucleotides agree with TRBD1. The V gene end was trimmed by 3 bases and the J gene end by 8 bases; junction bases not matched to a gene: 1. The CDR3 extends over 11 amino acids. From germline, CDR1 is DFQATT and CDR2 SNEGSKA (reference sequence). Here the CDR3 reads CSARGTGEAFF. The CDR3 DNA sequence: TGCAGTGCTAGGGGGACAGGGGAAGCTTTCTTT.

The rearrangement uses TRBV7-9 and TRBJ2-5; tentatively, D is TRBD2 (6 bases). Trimming pared 2 bases from V and 4 bases from J, leaving 8 bases between. The CDR3 is made up of 13 amino acids. From germline, CDR1 is SEHNR and CDR2 FQNEAQ (reference sequence). The CDR3, as DNA: TGTGCCAGCAGCTTAATGGGAGGAGAGACCCAGTACTTC. Its translation is CASSLMGGETQYF.

This clone was seen just once. This rearrangement joins TRBV5-1 to TRBJ1-4, with D possibly TRBD1 on 5 matching bases. The CDR3 extends over 16 amino acids. The germline V and J ends were trimmed by 0 bases and 3 bases, with 12 bases remaining between them. Per germline, CDR1 SGHRS and CDR2 YFSETQ. The CDR3 spells CASSLEGARSNEKLFF. The DNA for the CDR3 is TGCGCCAGCAGCTTGGAAGGGGCGCGATCTAATGAAAAACTGTTTTTT.

This sequence joins TRBV21-1 and TRBJ2-5; the table names TRBD2, a call not compared with the DNA. TRBV21-1 is a recognized pseudogene. This CDR3 is built from 13 residues. This CDR3 reads CASSEPVQETQYF. In DNA form, the CDR3 reads TGTGCCAGCAGCGAGCCGGTACAAGAGACCCAGTACTTC.

The chain is built from TRBV6-6 and TRBJ1-2; D is undetermined. In germline, CDR1 is MNHNY, CDR2 SVGAGI (reference sequence). The CDR3 length is 14 residues. The V gene lost 2 bases and the J gene lost 6 bases, with 13 bases spanning the gap. The CDR3 loop is CASSYERRNNGYTF. DNA of the CDR3: TGTGCCAGCAGTTACGAGCGGCGAAACAATGGCTACACCTTC.

This chain joins TRBV5-1 and TRBJ2-1; D gene uncertain. Germline CDR1 is SGHRS and CDR2 is YFSETQ. Trimming left V 2 bases short and J 9 bases short, with 12 bases between. The CDR3 spans 13 residues. The CDR3 DNA is TGCGCCAGCAGCTTCCCGGTCGCCGGTGAGCAGTTCTTC. It specifies CASSFPVAGEQFF. Using reference TRBV5-1 and TRBJ2-1 for the parts outside the CDR3, the full variable domain is KAGVTQTPRYLIKTRGQQVTLSCSPISGHRSVSWYQQTPGQGLQFLFEYFSETQRNKGNFPGRFSGRQFSNSRSEMNVSTLELGDSALYLCASSFPVAGEQFFGPGTRLTVL.

This clone appeared a few times. This chain joins TRBV20-1 and TRBJ1-1; D not certain. Germline lookup yields CDR1 DFQATT and CDR2 SNEGSKA (reference sequence). The V end lost 4 bases, the J end lost 1 base, and 4 bases lay between the germline ends. The CDR3 contains 11 residues. CDR3: CSAKRNTEAFF. The DNA of the CDR3 is TGCAGTGCTAAGAGGAACACTGAAGCTTTCTTT.

The chain uses TRBV27 and TRBJ1-6, with unresolved D. Germline values: CDR1 MNHEY, CDR2 SMNVEV (reference sequence). V lost 6 bases to trimming and J lost 7 bases, with 4 bases between them. The CDR3 is 11 amino acids. The CDR3 coding sequence is TGTGCCAGCAGCGGAAATTCACCCCTCCACTTT. Protein product: CASSGNSPLHF.

The V call is TRBV9, the J call TRBJ2-1; D remains unclear. Deletions cut 1 base from V and 4 bases from J, with 3 bases between. The V gene's germline CDR1 is SGDLS and CDR2 YYNGEE. The CDR3 length is 12 residues. CDR3 nucleotide sequence: TGTGCCAGCAGCGTATATTACAATGAGCAGTTCTTC. Protein product: CASSVYYNEQFF. Full variable domain (missing parts from reference TRBV9 and TRBJ2-1): DSGVTQTPKHLITATGQRVTLRCSPRSGDLSVYWYQQSLDQGLQFLIQYYNGEERAKGNILERFSAQQFPDLHSELNLSSLELGDSALYFCASSVYYNEQFFGPGTRLTVL.

In its sample, this clone was seen once. The CDR3 is CASRRGARETQYF. The CDR3 DNA sequence: TGTGCCAGCAGGAGGGGGGCTAGAGAGACCCAGTACTTC. The V and J genes are TRBV25-1 and TRBJ2-5; possibly TRBD1 or TRBD2 for D (6 bases each). Germline V gene data show CDR1 as MGHDK and CDR2 as SYGVNS. The CDR3 covers 13 residues. Trimming left V 6 bases short and J 4 bases short, with 12 bases between.

The chain employs TRBV11-2 and TRBJ2-1, with D unclear. The CDR3 is 15 residues long. The germline V and J ends were trimmed by 5 bases and 8 bases, with 19 bases remaining between them. CDR1 is SGHAT, CDR2 FQNNGV, per germline. DNA of the CDR3: TGTGCCAGCAGCCTCCCAGGTCTAGAGAACCATGAGCAGTTCTTC. Its translation: CASSLPGLENHEQFF.

The gene calls are TRBV2 and TRBJ2-6; 12 bases fit TRBD1. Looked up from germline, CDR1 is SNHLY and CDR2 is FYNNEI. V was pared by 7 bases and J by 0 bases, with 4 bases of the junction left unmatched. The CDR3 is 17 residues long. The CDR3 here is CASTPGQGASGANVLTF. The CDR3 bases are TGTGCCAGCACTCCGGGACAGGGGGCCTCTGGGGCCAACGTCCTGACTTTC.

V and J are TRBV4-3 and TRBJ1-4, with a possible D match to TRBD1 (6 bases). V was pared by 0 bases and J by 8 bases, with 13 bases between. Per the germline V gene, CDR1 is LGHNA and CDR2 is YSLEER. This CDR3 has 15 residues. The chain's CDR3 is CASSQDVRGGEKLFF. The CDR3 coding sequence is TGCGCCAGCAGCCAAGATGTCAGGGGCGGGGAAAAACTGTTTTTT.